A selection of T cell receptor beta chains follows, all from one sample in a study of vaccination effects on CD4 cells after COVID-19. Sequencing was performed with immunoSEQ multiplex PCR; in TCRdb, only in-frame clones are kept and a portion is missing. The sample lists tens of thousands of clones, around 85% occurring once. The antigens of these receptors remain unknown. The specimen was CD4+ T cells from PBMCs cultured without peptide, collected after COVID-19 vaccination. Receptor source: a human donor who received a COVID-19 vaccine. CDR3s leave out the opening cysteine and the closing phenylalanine or tryptophan.

cdr3_aa: ASRGAYTEAF
v_call: TRBV12-3/TRBV12-4
j_call: TRBJ1-1

cdr3_aa: ASSPGQGRGGYNEQF
v_call: TRBV7-2
j_call: TRBJ2-1

cdr3_aa: ASSYSNTMSQETQY
v_call: TRBV6-6
j_call: TRBJ2-5

cdr3_aa: ASSVAEARMGEAAGNTIY
v_call: TRBV9
j_call: TRBJ1-3

cdr3_aa: ASSLMEDTQY
v_call: TRBV11-2
j_call: TRBJ2-3

cdr3_aa: ASSLAGNQPQH
v_call: TRBV5-1
j_call: TRBJ1-5

cdr3_aa: ATSRIPDRAKNIQY
v_call: TRBV15
j_call: TRBJ2-4

cdr3_aa: ASGDGGGRGDTQY
v_call: TRBV2
j_call: TRBJ2-3

cdr3_aa: ATSDDGYGYT
v_call: TRBV24-1
j_call: TRBJ1-2

cdr3_aa: ASSPTTGTNVDGYT
v_call: TRBV5-1
j_call: TRBJ1-2

cdr3_aa: ASSTIPTQY
v_call: TRBV6-5
j_call: TRBJ2-5

cdr3_aa: ASSAPSGGNTYNEQF
v_call: TRBV9
j_call: TRBJ2-1

cdr3_aa: SASGGSGNTIY
v_call: TRBV20-1
j_call: TRBJ1-3

cdr3_aa: ASSQEQGRADTQY
v_call: TRBV4-2
j_call: TRBJ2-3

cdr3_aa: ASRLGNTGELF
v_call: TRBV11-2
j_call: TRBJ2-2

cdr3_aa: ASSKRRMNTEAF
v_call: TRBV19
j_call: TRBJ1-1

cdr3_aa: ASKGLGTQY
v_call: TRBV19
j_call: TRBJ2-3

cdr3_aa: AWSGTGSQPQH
v_call: TRBV30
j_call: TRBJ1-5

cdr3_aa: ASSQGGGDSPLH
v_call: TRBV4-3
j_call: TRBJ1-6

cdr3_aa: ASSFGTEAF
v_call: TRBV7-2
j_call: TRBJ1-1

cdr3_aa: ASSRDRGFRETQY
v_call: TRBV6-5
j_call: TRBJ2-5

cdr3_aa: ASRLGTAWS
v_call: TRBV28
j_call: TRBJ1-4

cdr3_aa: ASSLETEAF
v_call: TRBV5-6
j_call: TRBJ1-1

cdr3_aa: ASSNRDSSEKLF
v_call: TRBV19
j_call: TRBJ1-4

cdr3_aa: ASSLGTAVGYT
v_call: TRBV5-1
j_call: TRBJ1-2

cdr3_aa: ASSLHQTSGTDTQY
v_call: TRBV6-4
j_call: TRBJ2-3

cdr3_aa: ASSQNRLGNTIY
v_call: TRBV5-6
j_call: TRBJ1-3

cdr3_aa: ASSPQYTDTGELF
v_call: TRBV18
j_call: TRBJ2-2

cdr3_aa: ASSYDWGPGPQY
v_call: TRBV6-5
j_call: TRBJ2-5

cdr3_aa: ASSQVSANYGYT
v_call: TRBV3-1/TRBV3-2
j_call: TRBJ1-2